The clone carrying this T cell receptor beta chain was counted a few times. The antigen remains unidentified. Naive CD4+ T cells were purified with Tregs depleted by CD25. TCRdb re-called the 5' RACE reads with MiXCR, one entry per CDR3 protein. The repertoire holds approximately 47,000 distinct CDR3 sequences, with 28% as singletons. The CDR3 is made up of 16 amino acids. V was pared by 0 bases and J by 4 bases, with 4 bases of the junction left unmatched. The germline V gene encodes CDR1 SGHRS and CDR2 YFSETQ. Study outcomes and limitations: Tumor Treg TCRs overlapped most with tumor naive CD4+ cells. Whole repertoires were not studied in the larger cohort, only one V-J beta rearrangement.

The chain uses TRBV5-1 and TRBJ2-2, with TRBD2 matching over 9 bases. The sequence was collected from a female donor with breast cancer. The sequencing input was naive CD4+ T cells sorted from blood. Noted subset: naive CD4+ T cells, CD4+CD45RA+CD25-. DNA for the CDR3: TGCGCCAGCAGCTTGGGACTAGCGGAGTTCACCGGGGAGCTGTTTTTT. This gives the protein CASSLGLAEFTGELFF.